What follows are 27 T cell receptor beta chains derived from one specimen sequenced in a study of shared clonotypes between healthy human individuals. Measured with immunoSEQ multiplex PCR; TCRdb has only the in-frame clones, and not every one. The sample lists under 600,000 clones, around 77% occurring once. The sequenced sample was PBMCs. The receptors stem from a woman aged 35 to 49 in good health. Some clones in this sample may be carry-over from other donors' samples.

Note on this clone: A read error is possible here, since a much larger clone lies one base away. The genes are TRBV7-3 and TRBJ1-1, with TRBD1 matching 8 bases. This CDR3 comprises 13 residues. CDR1 is SGHTA, CDR2 FQGTGA, per germline. Unmatched junction bases numbered 3, after V lost 5 bases and J lost 4 bases. CDR3 protein: CASSLGQGTEAFF. CDR3 nucleotides: TGTGCCAGCAGCCTAGGACAGGGCACTGAAGCTTTCTTT.

This chain uses TRBV4-1 with TRBJ2-5, with 14 nucleotides matching TRBD2. Trimming cost V 4 bases and J 2 bases; bases outside gene matches: 9. Germline CDR1 and CDR2: MGHRA and YSYEKL. The CDR3 has 18 amino acids. The chain's CDR3 is CASSRRLAGGEVQETQYF. The CDR3 nucleotides are TGCGCCAGCAGCCGCCGACTAGCGGGAGGGGAGGTACAAGAGACCCAGTACTTC.

This clone was detected once. This chain joins TRBV5-4 and TRBJ2-7; 11 nucleotides line up with TRBD2. CDR1 is SGHNT and CDR2 is YYREEE in the germline V gene (reference sequence). With V trimmed by 4 bases and J by 3 bases, 6 bases remained unmatched. The CDR3 contains 15 residues. CDR3 DNA: TGTGCCAGCAGCCCGACTAGCGGGACCTTCTACGAGCAGTACTTC. This codes for CASSPTSGTFYEQYF.

This chain links TRBV19 with TRBJ1-2; tentative D call: TRBD1 (6 bases). Trimming removed 3 bases at V and 6 bases at J, with 11 bases between. Germline V CDR1 and CDR2: LNHDA, SQIVND (reference sequence). The CDR3 consists of 13 residues. CDR3 DNA: TGTGCCAGTAGTATGTGGACAGCTGATGGCTACACCTTC. Amino acids: CASSMWTADGYTF. Complete variable domain (other parts from reference TRBV19 and TRBJ1-2): DGGITQSPKYLFRKEGQNVTLSCEQNLNHDAMYWYRQDPGQGLRLIYYSQIVNDFQKGDIAEGYSVSREKKESFPLTVTSAQKNPTAFYLCASSMWTADGYTFGSGTRLTVV.

The V call is TRBV29-1, the J call TRBJ1-3; D gene uncertain. V shed 4 bases and J shed 3 bases, with 4 bases lying between them. The CDR3 totals 11 residues. Germline CDR1 and CDR2: SQVTM and ANQGSEA. CDR3: CSVGRGNTIYF. The DNA of the CDR3 is TGCAGCGTTGGCCGTGGAAACACCATATATTTT.

The chain recombines TRBV4-3 with TRBJ2-2; 7 nucleotides align to TRBD2. CDR3 size: 15 residues. The ends lost 0 bases at V and 6 bases at J; junction bases unmatched: 4. Per the germline V gene, CDR1 is LGHNA and CDR2 is YSLEER. As DNA, the CDR3 is TGCGCCAGCAGCCAAGACAGACTAGCATCCGGGGAGCTGTTTTTT. The encoded protein is CASSQDRLASGELFF.

The CDR3 loop reads CASSLFFGQGAGETQYF. Written as DNA, the CDR3 is TGTGCCAGCAGCTTGTTTTTTGGCCAGGGGGCTGGTGAGACCCAGTACTTC. The J gene is TRBJ2-5, the V gene TRBV5-4; 8 bases are shared with TRBD1. CDR1 is SGHNT and CDR2 is YYREEE in the germline V gene (reference sequence). The junction had 13 bases not matched to a gene; V was cut back by 1 base and J by 5 bases. The CDR3 has 17 residues.

The rearrangement links TRBV29-1 to TRBJ2-7; 7 positions agree with TRBD1. With the DNA end fitting TRBJ2-5 better, the J assignment may be wrong. Germline loops: CDR1 SQVTM, CDR2 ANQGSEA. CDR3 length equals 12 residues. CDR3 protein: CSGGTAQETQYF. The CDR3 nucleotides are TGCAGCGGGGGGACAGCCCAAGAGACCCAGTACTTC.

This sequence joins TRBV7-3 and TRBJ2-1; tentative D call: TRBD2 (6 bases). The germline V and J ends were trimmed by 3 bases and 4 bases, with 10 bases remaining between them. Germline V gives CDR1 SGHTA, CDR2 FQGTGA. The CDR3 loop spans 14 amino acids. CDR3 bases: TGTGCCAGCAGCTTGGGAGGTCGGTACAATGAGCAGTTCTTC. Translated, it gives CASSLGGRYNEQFF.

About this clone: A read error may account for a junction end that differs from germline. The chain joins TRBV9 to TRBJ2-2; maybe TRBD2 (6 bases). The germline V gene has CDR1 SGDLS and CDR2 YYNGEE. The CDR3 contains 14 residues. The CDR3 bases are TGTGCCAGCAGGGTAGAGGGCGGGGCCGGGGAGCTGTTTTTT. This gives the protein CASRVEGGAGELFF.

The chain employs TRBV7-3 and TRBJ2-5, with D tentatively TRBD2 (7 bases). Trimming left V 5 bases short and J 4 bases short, with 23 bases between. This CDR3 has 17 amino acids. Germline V gene data show CDR1 as SGHTA and CDR2 as FQGTGA. The CDR3 region has the DNA TGTGCCAGCAGCAGCGGGGTGGGCCCAGGGGAAGCAGAGACCCAGTACTTC. It encodes CASSSGVGPGEAETQYF.

The chain combines TRBV6-1 with TRBJ1-2; D call uncertain. The CDR3 loop spans 13 amino acids. Germline values: CDR1 MNHNS, CDR2 SASEGT. Trimming took off 0 bases at V and 5 bases at J, with 7 bases between the two ends. The CDR3 is CASSEAFRYGYTF. The CDR3 DNA sequence: TGTGCCAGCAGTGAAGCCTTTAGATATGGCTACACCTTC.

This chain uses TRBV29-1 with TRBJ1-4; a weak D match, TRBD1 (5 bases). The CDR3 covers 14 residues. With 5 bases removed from V and 4 bases from J, the gap between germline ends came to 14 bases. The germline V gene has CDR1 SQVTM and CDR2 ANQGSEA. CDR3 DNA sequence: TGCAGCGTTAGGCAAGCCGGGGGTAATGAAAAACTGTTTTTT. It is translated as CSVRQAGGNEKLFF.

This chain joins TRBV27 and TRBJ2-6, with no clear D. The germline V and J ends were trimmed by 7 bases and 0 bases, with 7 bases remaining between them. This CDR3 is built from 14 residues. Germline values: CDR1 MNHEY, CDR2 SMNVEV (reference sequence). The CDR3 DNA is TGTGCCAGCACCCCAAACTCTGGGGCCAACGTCCTGACTTTC. It translates to CASTPNSGANVLTF.

The chain links TRBV5-8 to TRBJ2-3, with 8 bases identical to TRBD1. V lost 0 bases to trimming and J lost 4 bases; unmatched junction nucleotides: 4. This CDR3 contains 15 residues. CDR1 and CDR2 from the germline V gene are SGHTS and YDEGEE. The CDR3 sequence: CASSLATGVSDTQYF. The CDR3 DNA reads as TGTGCCAGCAGCTTGGCGACAGGGGTTTCAGATACGCAGTATTTT.

In this sample, this clone turned up a few times. The gene calls are TRBV18 and TRBJ2-5; maybe TRBD1 (6 bases). CDR1 and CDR2 (germline): KGHSH, LQKENI. Trimming took off 4 bases at V and 5 bases at J, with 11 bases between the two ends. The CDR3 contains 13 residues. CDR3 loop: CASSQRTDETQYF. In DNA, the CDR3 is TGTGCCAGCTCACAAAGGACAGACGAGACCCAGTACTTC.

The table lists this clone with a count of one. The chain combines TRBV30 with TRBJ2-3, with a possible D match to TRBD1 (6 bases). CDR3 length: 16 residues. Between the trimmed V and J ends, which lost 3 bases and 1 base, there was a span of 17 bases. Germline CDR1 GTSNPN, CDR2 SVGIG (reference sequence). The CDR3 region is CAWSPLRGQRTDTQYF. DNA of the CDR3: TGTGCCTGGAGCCCCCTCCGCGGACAGCGCACAGATACGCAGTATTTT.

The rearrangement uses TRBV7-2 and TRBJ2-7; TRBD2 matches at 8 bases. Germline CDR1 reads SGHTA; CDR2 reads FQGNSA. This CDR3 has 13 amino acids. V was pared by 0 bases and J by 7 bases, with 2 bases of the junction left unmatched. The CDR3 bases are TGTGCCAGCAGCTTAGCCGGGAGGGTTGAGCAGTACTTC. Amino acid sequence: CASSLAGRVEQYF.

The chain combines TRBV19 with TRBJ2-6, with TRBD1 identical over 8 bases. This CDR3 region has 15 residues. In germline, CDR1 is LNHDA, CDR2 SQIVND (reference sequence). The V gene end was trimmed by 5 bases and the J gene end by 3 bases; junction bases not matched to a gene: 3. The CDR3 reads CASSPGGYGANVLTF. As DNA, the CDR3 is TGTGCCAGTAGTCCAGGGGGCTATGGGGCCAACGTCCTGACTTTC.

This clone was found a few times. The rearrangement links TRBV11-2 to TRBJ2-7; D is ambiguous. This CDR3 has 13 amino acids. V was clipped by 8 bases and J by 1 base, with 12 bases between them. CDR1 SGHAT and CDR2 FQNNGV come from the germline V gene. The CDR3 DNA reads as TGTGCCAGCGGGCCTGCTCCGTCCTACGAGCAGTACTTC. Translating gives CASGPAPSYEQYF.

The chain uses TRBV18 and TRBJ1-2, with 8 nucleotides matching TRBD1. In germline, CDR1 is KGHSH, CDR2 LQKENI. The CDR3 totals 15 residues. V lost 4 bases, J lost 1 base, and 5 bases stayed unmatched. CDR3 bases: TGTGCCAGCTCACATCAGGGGGCAAATAACTATGGCTACACCTTC. Translation: CASSHQGANNYGYTF.

This chain links TRBV4-3 with TRBJ2-7; the D gene is possibly TRBD2 (5 bases). Germline values: CDR1 LGHNA, CDR2 YSLEER. Deletions cut 4 bases from V and 2 bases from J, with 12 bases between. The CDR3 is made up of 14 amino acids. Here the CDR3 DNA reads TGCGCCAGCAGCCTCGGCGGGCACGCCTACGAGCAGTACTTC. It specifies CASSLGGHAYEQYF.

V is TRBV14 and J is TRBJ2-2; 12 bases match TRBD2. This CDR3 is 18 amino acids long. The V gene end was trimmed by 6 bases and the J gene end by 1 base; junction bases not matched to a gene: 9. Germline CDR1 reads SGHDN; CDR2 reads FVKESK. DNA for the CDR3: TGTGCCAGCAGTCTATACCTAGCGGGAGGGGGGAACACCGGGGAGCTGTTTTTT. Its protein is CASSLYLAGGGNTGELFF.

The V and J genes are TRBV6-6 and TRBJ2-7, with D perhaps matching TRBD1 (6 bases). Germline V gives CDR1 MNHNY, CDR2 SVGAGI (reference sequence). The CDR3 extends over 12 amino acids. Trimming pared 10 bases from V and 3 bases from J, leaving 13 bases between. The CDR3 DNA reads as TGTGCCACCAGACAGGCTAGCTACGAGCAGTACTTC. Protein sequence: CATRQASYEQYF.

The chain recombines TRBV19 with TRBJ2-1, with a tentative D call TRBD2 (6 bases). The V gene's germline CDR1 is LNHDA and CDR2 SQIVND (reference sequence). The CDR3 is made up of 13 amino acids. Trimming cost V 7 bases and J 6 bases, with 13 bases left between them. CDR3 nucleotides: TGTGCCAGTACACAGCGCGGGGTCAATGAGCAGTTCTTC. As protein: CASTQRGVNEQFF.

Note on this clone: This same CDR3 is encoded by further DNA sequences in the sample. The chain employs TRBV30 and TRBJ2-3; D gene uncertain. The CDR3 is made up of 11 amino acids. V lost 0 bases and J lost 3, with 1 base in between. Germline assignment: CDR1 GTSNPN and CDR2 SVGIG (reference sequence). The CDR3 region has the DNA TGTGCCTGGAGTGTTACAGATACGCAGTATTTT. It codes for CAWSVTDTQYF.

The rearrangement uses TRBV18 and TRBJ2-5, with 8 bases matching TRBD2. The ends lost 4 bases at V and 3 bases at J; junction bases unmatched: 16. This CDR3 contains 18 residues. In germline, CDR1 is KGHSH, CDR2 LQKENI. CDR3 DNA sequence: TGTGCCAGCTCACGCGAACCAAGAAGCGGGAGAGGGGAAGAGACCCAGTACTTC. Protein sequence: CASSREPRSGRGEETQYF.